This T cell receptor beta chain was captured by sequencing in a study of T cell responses to AZD1222 COVID-19 vaccine. Assay: immunoSEQ multiplex PCR; the TCRdb copy retains only in-frame clones and omits some. This sample has around 53,000 clones; 75% to 90% occur once, and the top ten carry roughly 19%. Specimen: peripheral blood, collected on day 0 of MenACWY control vaccination. The TCR was taken from an adult in good health.

The CDR3 loop reads CASSPQGSYEQYF. DNA for the CDR3: TGTGCCAGCTCACCACAGGGCTCCTACGAGCAGTACTTC. The V and J genes are TRBV18 and TRBJ2-7, with D hard to call. CDR1 and CDR2 from the germline V gene are KGHSH and LQKENI. The CDR3 loop spans 13 amino acids. Trimming shortened V by 1 base and J by 0 bases, and 4 bases separated the two germline ends. Combining the CDR3 with reference TRBV18 and TRBJ2-7 gives the whole variable domain NAGVMQNPRHLVRRRGQEARLRCSPMKGHSHVYWYRQLPEEGLKFMVYLQKENIIDESGMPKERFSAEFPKEGPSILRIQQVVRGDSAAYFCASSPQGSYEQYFGPGTRLTVT.